The rows below give T cell receptor beta chains drawn from one sample of a study of beta chain features in type 1 diabetes. Profiling relied on immunoSEQ multiplex PCR, and the TCRdb table lists in-frame clones only, not all of them. The sample includes about 930,000 clones, about a sixth of them seen just once. Sequenced sample: naive CD4+ T cells from blood. These receptors came from a woman between 18 and 29 years old in good health. Both conserved end residues are part of each CDR3. D genes are given only for firm matches. Rows give clone size only sometimes, using once, few, many, or a class for an expanded clone.

d_gene: TRBD2
v_gene: TRBV11-2
abundance: .
j_gene: TRBJ2-7
CDR3aa: CASSFTSGFNEQYF
CDR3nt: TGTGCCAGCAGCTTTACTAGCGGATTTAACGAGCAGTACTTC

d_gene: TRBD2
v_gene: TRBV19
abundance: .
j_gene: TRBJ2-5
CDR3aa: CASSTGLAAVQETQYF
CDR3nt: TGTGCCAGTAGTACAGGACTAGCCGCAGTCCAAGAGACCCAGTACTTC

d_gene: .
v_gene: TRBV25-1
abundance: .
j_gene: TRBJ2-7
CDR3aa: CASSGRNEQYF
CDR3nt: TGTGCCAGCAGTGGAAGGAACGAGCAGTACTTC

d_gene: .
v_gene: TRBV7-9
abundance: few
j_gene: TRBJ2-7
CDR3aa: CASSSGQTGFAEEQYF
CDR3nt: TGTGCCAGCAGCTCAGGGCAAACAGGTTTCGCGGAAGAGCAGTACTTC

d_gene: .
v_gene: TRBV4-1
abundance: .
j_gene: TRBJ1-1
CDR3aa: CASSQPLRDHYSLEAFF
CDR3nt: TGCGCCAGCAGCCAACCCCTCCGGGACCACTACTCCCTTGAAGCTTTCTTT

d_gene: .
v_gene: TRBV2
abundance: .
j_gene: TRBJ1-2
CDR3aa: CASSERDTNYGYTF
CDR3nt: TGTGCCAGCAGTGAGAGGGACACTAACTATGGCTACACCTTC

d_gene: .
v_gene: TRBV7-2
abundance: .
j_gene: TRBJ1-2
CDR3aa: CASSLIQAHNYGYTF
CDR3nt: TGTGCCAGCAGCTTAATCCAGGCCCATAACTATGGCTACACCTTC

d_gene: .
v_gene: TRBV5-1
abundance: few
j_gene: TRBJ2-5
CDR3aa: CASSFRDEETQYF
CDR3nt: TGCGCCAGCAGCTTTAGGGACGAAGAGACCCAGTACTTC

d_gene: .
v_gene: TRBV5-1
abundance: few
j_gene: TRBJ2-5
CDR3aa: CASSLAVPPETQYF
CDR3nt: TGCGCCAGCAGCTTGGCCGTGCCACCAGAGACCCAGTACTTC

d_gene: TRBD2
v_gene: TRBV5-4
abundance: few
j_gene: TRBJ2-2
CDR3aa: CASSVTSGANTGELFF
CDR3nt: TGTGCCAGCAGCGTAACTAGCGGGGCGAACACCGGGGAGCTGTTTTTT

d_gene: TRBD1
v_gene: TRBV7-3
abundance: few
j_gene: TRBJ2-5
CDR3aa: CASTVPGQAKETQYF
CDR3nt: TGTGCCAGCACTGTTCCCGGACAGGCCAAAGAGACCCAGTACTTC

d_gene: TRBD2
v_gene: TRBV5-4
abundance: few
j_gene: TRBJ2-1
CDR3aa: CASSLARGLREGLNEQFF
CDR3nt: TGTGCCAGCAGCTTGGCTCGGGGGTTGCGGGAGGGCCTGAATGAGCAGTTCTTC